This T cell receptor beta chain was identified during a study of cytomegalovirus exposure and HLA in healthy donors. Study-wide points: TCR beta V- and J-gene trimming, according to a later analysis, was linked to a missense DCLRE1C variant.

The CDR3 runs 14 residues. CDR1 is MNHEY and CDR2 is SVGAGI in the germline V gene. With V trimmed by 2 bases and J by 2 bases, 2 bases remained unmatched. The donors, nominally healthy at sampling, likely had unrecorded immune exposures. As regards this clone: Antigen specificity is unknown.

It was with 60 Vbeta and 13 Jbeta primers that the PCR ran. The method was immunoSEQ multiplex PCR; TCRdb's version includes in-frame clones alone and lacks a portion of them. The data hold 150,000 or so clones, with 70% to 90% observed a single time. V usage is TRBV6-5 and J usage is TRBJ2-7; TRBD1 agrees at 8 bases. The receptor was derived from a young woman in good health and CMV-seronegative. Source material: PBMCs. CDR3 in amino acids: CASSYGQGTYEQYF. Written as DNA, the CDR3 is TGTGCCAGCAGTTACGGACAGGGTACCTACGAGCAGTACTTC.